Each of the 23 T cell receptor beta chains below was sequenced from the same sample in a study of OX40 agonist ivuxolimab in advanced cancers. The library relied on the immunoSEQ multiplex PCR assay. Here the immuneACCESS table is served through TCRdb, limited to in-frame sequences with V and J called. Missing clones are a known gap in these copies; in checked studies unresolved V genes cover under half, and the rest lacks a known reason. Within this sample are under 85,000 clones, with 75% to 85% of them counted one time only. The top ten constitute roughly 4.9% of the sample. Specimen: CD4+ or CD8+ T cells sorted from blood, collected in a trial of the OX40 agonist ivuxolimab. All receptors come from an adult with an advanced solid tumor such as melanoma, head and neck, liver or kidney cancer.

The chain uses TRBV11-2 and TRBJ2-3; D is ambiguous. The CDR3 has 14 amino acids. V lost 5 bases and J lost 1, with 10 bases in between. In germline, CDR1 is SGHAT, CDR2 FQNNGV. CDR3 amino acids: CASSHQVGTDTQYF. In DNA form, the CDR3 reads TGTGCCAGCAGCCACCAAGTGGGCACAGATACGCAGTATTTT.

The sample holds a few counts of this clone. Compared with germline, one end of the junction differs, possibly owing to a read error. CDR3 DNA sequence: TGTGCCAGCAGCTTTAAACGGACAGCCCAAGAGACCCAGTACTTC. Protein sequence: CASSFKRTAQETQYF. The V and J genes are TRBV5-1 and TRBJ2-5, with D perhaps TRBD1 (6 bases). In germline, CDR1 is SGHRS, CDR2 YFSETQ. CDR3 size: 15 residues.

The gene calls are TRBV5-5 and TRBJ1-1; the match to TRBD1 covers 8 bases. The germline gives CDR1 SGHKS, CDR2 YYEKEE (reference sequence). Trimming removed 4 bases from V and 1 base from J; junction bases left unmatched: 3. This CDR3 has 14 residues. The CDR3 loop is CASSRDRQNTEAFF. The CDR3 bases are TGTGCCAGCAGCCGGGACAGGCAGAACACTGAAGCTTTCTTT.

The V gene is TRBV5-4, the J gene TRBJ1-3, with 7 bases fitting TRBD1. This CDR3 comprises 15 residues. Germline V gives CDR1 SGHNT, CDR2 YYREEE (reference sequence). The V segment lost 4 bases and the J segment 2 bases; nucleotides outside the gene matches: 6. CDR3 nucleotides: TGTGCCAGCAGCGTGGGACAGTACCCTGGAAACACCATATATTTT. Its protein product is CASSVGQYPGNTIYF.

The chain joins TRBV5-8 to TRBJ1-6; no firm D call. Germline loops: CDR1 SGHTS, CDR2 YDEGEE. This CDR3 is built from 16 residues. The germline V and J ends were trimmed by 1 base and 2 bases, with 10 bases remaining between them. For the CDR3, the DNA is TGTGCCAGCAGCTTGCGACCAGTTACCTATAATTCACCCCTCCACTTT. Its translation: CASSLRPVTYNSPLHF.

This chain uses TRBV27 with TRBJ1-6; D gene ambiguous. Germline CDR1 MNHEY, CDR2 SMNVEV (reference sequence). Trimming took off 3 bases at V and 0 bases at J, with 15 bases between the two ends. The CDR3 is made up of 18 amino acids. The CDR3 DNA reads as TGTGCCAGCAGTTTTTATAGGGCTTTGAGCTCCTATAATTCACCCCTCCACTTT. Its translation is CASSFYRALSSYNSPLHF.

This clone was observed a handful of times. The genes are TRBV11-2 and TRBJ1-5, with 8 positions matching TRBD1. Unmatched junction bases numbered 8, after V lost 5 bases and J lost 11 bases. This CDR3 has 13 residues. Germline CDR1 is SGHAT and CDR2 is FQNNGV. In nucleotides, the CDR3 is TGTGCCAGCAGCGATCGACAGGGGAGGGCCCAGCATTTT. Its protein is CASSDRQGRAQHF.

This clone was seen only once. The chain links TRBV7-9 to TRBJ2-3; 7 bases align to TRBD1. CDR3 length equals 16 residues. V lost 7 bases to trimming and J lost 3 bases; unmatched junction nucleotides: 13. CDR1 is SEHNR and CDR2 is FQNEAQ in the germline V gene (reference sequence). This chain's CDR3 is CASIRSTGMKTDTQYF. The CDR3 DNA is TGTGCCAGCATCCGATCGACAGGGATGAAGACAGATACGCAGTATTTT.

This clone was observed once. Other DNA sequences in the sample encode the same CDR3. The rearrangement joins TRBV6-5 to TRBJ2-1; TRBD1 matches 10 bases. The V segment lost 6 bases and the J segment 6 bases; nucleotides outside the gene matches: 8. Germline V gives CDR1 MNHEY, CDR2 SVGAGI. The CDR3 length is 15 residues. For the CDR3, the DNA is TGTGCCAGCAGCCCCCGGGACAGGGGTGGCAATGAGCAGTTCTTC. It codes for CASSPRDRGGNEQFF.

The chain carries TRBV5-6 and TRBJ1-1; D is ambiguous. The CDR3 loop spans 15 amino acids. Trimming stripped 1 base from V and 3 bases from J, with 13 bases between. From germline, CDR1 is SGHDT and CDR2 YYEEEE. The DNA for the CDR3 is TGTGCCAGCAGCTTGACGACCCTGAGGGACACTGAAGCTTTCTTT. Its protein product is CASSLTTLRDTEAFF.

This sequence joins TRBV27 and TRBJ2-3; D is perhaps TRBD1 (6 bases). The CDR3 has 18 amino acids. Germline values: CDR1 MNHEY, CDR2 SMNVEV (reference sequence). Trimming took 7 bases from V and 2 from J, leaving 25 bases between them. The CDR3 sequence is CASTQLGYGRGPTDTQYF. The CDR3 nucleotides read TGTGCCAGCACCCAACTGGGTTATGGCAGGGGCCCCACAGATACGCAGTATTTT.

The V call is TRBV7-9, the J call TRBJ1-6, with D possibly TRBD1 on 6 matching bases. CDR1 and CDR2 from the germline V gene are SEHNR and FQNEAQ (reference sequence). This CDR3 is built from 18 residues. V shed 5 bases and J shed 2 bases, with 19 bases lying between them. In DNA, the CDR3 is TGTGCCAGCAGCCCCCCTTTGTCAGGGGACACCTATAATTCACCCCTCCACTTT. It encodes CASSPPLSGDTYNSPLHF.

This chain uses TRBV11-2 with TRBJ2-2; TRBD1 might be the D (6 bases). Between the trimmed V and J ends, which lost 5 bases and 4 bases, there was a span of 17 bases. This CDR3 spans 16 amino acids. Germline V gene data show CDR1 as SGHAT and CDR2 as FQNNGV. The CDR3 region has the DNA TGTGCCAGCAGCCCCCGCCGTGGACAGCTCACCGGGGAGCTGTTTTTT. Its translation is CASSPRRGQLTGELFF.

The chain employs TRBV2 and TRBJ2-7; possible D gene TRBD1, 5 bases. The V end lost 7 bases, the J end lost 3 bases, and 10 bases lay between the germline ends. The length of the CDR3 is 12 residues. Germline CDR1 reads SNHLY; CDR2 reads FYNNEI. The CDR3 loop reads CASTRDYYEQYF. The CDR3, as DNA: TGTGCCAGCACCAGGGATTACTACGAGCAGTACTTC.

CDR3 protein: CASSYAGTNYGYTF. CDR3 nucleotide sequence: TGTGCCAGCAGTTACGCAGGCACTAACTATGGCTACACCTTC. The chain is built from TRBV6-6 and TRBJ1-2; D is unresolved. Germline CDR1 and CDR2: MNHNY and SVGAGI (reference sequence). Deletions cut 2 bases from V and 0 bases from J, with 7 bases between. This CDR3 is built from 14 residues.

This clone was detected a few times. The chain uses TRBV4-1 and TRBJ1-4; D is ambiguous. V was pared by 3 bases and J by 0 bases, with 11 bases between. Germline CDR1 MGHRA, CDR2 YSYEKL. CDR3 length equals 16 residues. CDR3 nucleotides: TGCGCCAGCAGCCAGTTCATATCAACAACTAATGAAAAACTGTTTTTT. This encodes CASSQFISTTNEKLFF.

The chain carries TRBV2 and TRBJ1-5; no reliable D call. This CDR3 region has 16 residues. Deletions cut 1 base from V and 2 bases from J, with 12 bases between. Per the germline V gene, CDR1 is SNHLY and CDR2 is FYNNEI. The CDR3 DNA reads TGTGCCAGCAGTGAAGGGGCAGTACAAGGCAATCAGCCCCAGCATTTT. It yields the protein CASSEGAVQGNQPQHF.

This clone appeared a single time. This chain joins TRBV4-3 and TRBJ1-1, with TRBD1 identical over 8 bases. Germline V gene lookup returns CDR1 LGHNA and CDR2 YSLEER. The ends lost 0 bases at V and 6 bases at J; junction bases unmatched: 9. The CDR3 runs to 16 residues. CDR3 protein: CASSQEVQGAVPEAFF. Written as DNA, the CDR3 is TGCGCCAGCAGCCAAGAGGTCCAGGGGGCTGTCCCTGAAGCTTTCTTT.

The chain is built from TRBV7-9 and TRBJ2-3; the match to TRBD2 covers 8 bases. Per the germline V gene, CDR1 is SEHNR and CDR2 is FQNEAQ (reference sequence). There are 16 residues in the CDR3. After removal of 0 bases from V and 8 bases from J, the junction contained 10 bases not matched to a gene. CDR3: CASSLAAAGGRGTQYF. In DNA, the CDR3 is TGTGCCAGCAGCTTAGCGGCGGCGGGGGGTCGAGGTACGCAGTATTTT. Supplemented by reference TRBV7-9 and TRBJ2-3, the full variable domain reads DTGVSQNPRHKITKRGQNVTFRCDPISEHNRLYWYRQTLGQGPEFLTYFQNEAQLEKSRLLSDRFSAERPKGSFSTLEIQRTEQGDSAMYLCASSLAAAGGRGTQYFGPGTRLTVL.

V usage is TRBV7-2 and J usage is TRBJ2-5, with 13 nucleotides matching TRBD2. This CDR3 is 15 amino acids long. Germline values: CDR1 SGHTA, CDR2 FQGNSA. V trimming: 8 bases; J trimming: 2 bases; junction bases outside the gene matches: 5. This chain's CDR3 is CASGTSGGAQETQYF. CDR3 bases: TGTGCCAGCGGTACTAGCGGGGGGGCTCAAGAGACCCAGTACTTC. Full variable domain (remainder filled in from reference TRBV7-2 and TRBJ2-5): GAGVSQSPSNKVTEKGKDVELRCDPISGHTALYWYRQSLGQGLEFLIYFQGNSAPDKSGLPSDRFSAERTGGSVSTLTIQRTQQEDSAVYLCASGTSGGAQETQYFGPGTRLLVL.

The CDR3 bases are TGTGCCAGCAGTTTCCGAGAGGGACGGCGATACGAGCAGTACTTC. Protein product: CASSFREGRRYEQYF. The rearrangement joins TRBV28 to TRBJ2-7; D could derive from TRBD1 or TRBD2 (5 bases each). CDR1 and CDR2 from the germline V gene are MDHEN and SYDVKM. V was clipped by 3 bases and J by 4 bases, with 16 bases between them. The CDR3 length is 15 residues.

The rearrangement links TRBV6-1 to TRBJ1-2, with D perhaps matching TRBD1 (5 bases). The V end lost 10 bases, the J end lost 0 bases, and 15 bases lay between the germline ends. CDR1 MNHNS and CDR2 SASEGT come from the germline V gene. The CDR3 runs 14 residues. The CDR3 nucleotides read TGTGCCACTCGGACATTGGGAGCTAACTATGGCTACACCTTC. Its translation is CATRTLGANYGYTF.

The CDR3 sequence: CASRSDRVDTQYF. CDR3 DNA sequence: TGTGCCAGCAGGTCGGACAGGGTGGATACGCAGTATTTT. The chain links TRBV6-6 to TRBJ2-3; TRBD1 matches 8 bases. V shed 6 bases, J shed 6 bases, and the junction held 5 bases outside the gene matches. Looked up from germline, CDR1 is MNHNY and CDR2 is SVGAGI (reference sequence). The CDR3 runs 13 residues.